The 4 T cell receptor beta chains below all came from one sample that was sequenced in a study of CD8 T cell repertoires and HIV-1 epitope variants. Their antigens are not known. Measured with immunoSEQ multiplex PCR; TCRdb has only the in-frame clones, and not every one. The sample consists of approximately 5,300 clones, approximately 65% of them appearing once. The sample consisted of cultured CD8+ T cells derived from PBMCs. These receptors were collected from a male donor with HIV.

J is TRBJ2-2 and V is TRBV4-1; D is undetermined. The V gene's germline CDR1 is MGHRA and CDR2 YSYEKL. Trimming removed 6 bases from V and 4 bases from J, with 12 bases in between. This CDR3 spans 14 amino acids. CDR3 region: CASSLRLGTGELFF. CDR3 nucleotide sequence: TGCGCCAGCAGTTTGAGGCTTGGCACCGGGGAGCTGTTTTTT.

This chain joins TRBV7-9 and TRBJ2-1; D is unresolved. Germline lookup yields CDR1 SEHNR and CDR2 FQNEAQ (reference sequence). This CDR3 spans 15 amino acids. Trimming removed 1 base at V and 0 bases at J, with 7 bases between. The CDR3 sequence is CASSLGGYSYNEQFF. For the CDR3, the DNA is TGTGCCAGCAGCTTAGGCGGCTACTCCTACAATGAGCAGTTCTTC. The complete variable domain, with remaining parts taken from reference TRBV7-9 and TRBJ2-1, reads DTGVSQNPRHKITKRGQNVTFRCDPISEHNRLYWYRQTLGQGPEFLTYFQNEAQLEKSRLLSDRFSAERPKGSFSTLEIQRTEQGDSAMYLCASSLGGYSYNEQFFGPGTRLTVL.

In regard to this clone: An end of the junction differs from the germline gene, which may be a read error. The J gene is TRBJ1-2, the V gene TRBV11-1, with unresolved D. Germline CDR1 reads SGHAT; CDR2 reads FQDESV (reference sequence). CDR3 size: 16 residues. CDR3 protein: CASSQDPPDLDYGYTF. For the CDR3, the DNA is TGCGCCAGCAGCCAAGATCCCCCAGACTTGGACTATGGCTACACCTTC.

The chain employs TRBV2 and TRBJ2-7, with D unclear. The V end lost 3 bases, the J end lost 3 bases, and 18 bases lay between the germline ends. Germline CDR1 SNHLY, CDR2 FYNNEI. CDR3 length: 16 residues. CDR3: CASSDPTGFLGYEQYF. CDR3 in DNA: TGTGCCAGCAGTGATCCCACCGGGTTCCTGGGCTACGAGCAGTACTTC. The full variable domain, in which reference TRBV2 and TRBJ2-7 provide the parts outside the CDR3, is EPEVTQTPSHQVTQMGQEVILRCVPISNHLYFYWYRQILGQKVEFLVSFYNNEISEKSEIFDDQFSVERPDGSNFTLKIRSTKLEDSAMYFCASSDPTGFLGYEQYFGPGTRLTVT.